Below, 2 T cell receptor beta chains from the same sample are listed, as sequenced in a study of breast tumors, draining lymph nodes, adjacent tissues. Samples came from axillary lymph nodes draining the breast cancer. From the multiplex PCR reads, TCRdb called clonotypes with MiXCR, one entry per CDR3 protein. This table has 200,000 or so distinct CDR3 sequences, roughly 31% appearing once. Sequenced material: axillary lymph node tissue. The receptors derive from a female donor with breast cancer. Some clones in this sample may be carry-over from other donors' samples.

There are many counts of this clonotype. V and J are TRBV12-3 or TRBV12-4 and TRBJ2-1, with D perhaps matching TRBD2 (7 bases). The CDR3 is 15 amino acids. V lost 2 bases and J 12 bases, leaving 20 bases between the germline ends. The CDR3 DNA reads as TGTGCCAGCAGTTTACGTACAGGCGGCGCGGGGGCGCAGTTCTTC. It is translated as CASSLRTGGAGAQFF.

This chain uses TRBV2 with TRBJ1-2; the D is unclear. The CDR3 is 12 residues long. CDR1 SNHLY and CDR2 FYNNEI come from the germline V gene. V was trimmed by 6 bases and J by 7 bases, leaving 12 bases between them. This chain's CDR3 is CASRYKDPGYTF. The CDR3 nucleotides are TGTGCCAGCAGGTATAAGGATCCTGGCTACACCTTC.